This T cell receptor beta chain was found in a study of CD8+CD57+ T cells in acquired aplastic anemia. Genomic DNA, serving as template, underwent TCR beta VDJ and CDR3 profiling. TCRdb analysed the reads with MiXCR anew, one entry per CDR3 protein. The sample yields 250,000 to 300,000 distinct CDR3 sequences, approximately 57% seen once. Trimming stripped 5 bases from V and 4 bases from J, with 12 bases between. CDR3 length: 13 residues. Study findings and constraints: Overlapping CD8+ CDR3 repertoires of patients and controls contained around 31 shared sequences.

The table lists this clonotype with many counts. Its antigen is unknown. The receptor was derived from a human donor with severe aplastic anemia or a healthy control (not recorded which). The chain employs TRBV12-3 or TRBV12-4 and TRBJ2-7; perhaps TRBD2 as D (5 bases). Sequencing input: sorted CD4+, CD8+, or CD8+CD57+ T cells (not recorded which) from PBMCs. The CDR3 here is CASSPNGGYEQYF. Written as DNA, the CDR3 is TGTGCCAGCAGTCCCAACGGAGGATACGAGCAGTACTTC.